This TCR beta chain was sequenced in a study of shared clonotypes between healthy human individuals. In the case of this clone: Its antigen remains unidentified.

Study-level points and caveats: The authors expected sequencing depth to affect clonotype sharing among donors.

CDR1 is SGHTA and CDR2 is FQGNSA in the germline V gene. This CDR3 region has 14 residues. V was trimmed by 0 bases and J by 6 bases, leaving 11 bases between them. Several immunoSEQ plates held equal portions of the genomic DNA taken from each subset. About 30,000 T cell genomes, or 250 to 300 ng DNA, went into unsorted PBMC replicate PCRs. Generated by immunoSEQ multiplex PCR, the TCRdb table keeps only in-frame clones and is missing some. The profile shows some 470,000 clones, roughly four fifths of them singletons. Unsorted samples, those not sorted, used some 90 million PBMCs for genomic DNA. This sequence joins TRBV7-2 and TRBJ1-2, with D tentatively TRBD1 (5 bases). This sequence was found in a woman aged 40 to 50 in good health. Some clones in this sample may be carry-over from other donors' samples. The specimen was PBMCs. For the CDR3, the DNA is TGTGCCAGCAGCTTAGCGCTGGCAGGGCATGGCTACACCTTC. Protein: CASSLALAGHGYTF.